This T cell receptor beta chain appears in the sequencing data of a study of immune evolution from preneoplasia to lung adenocarcinoma. This table comes from immunoSEQ multiplex PCR, and its TCRdb copy is limited to in-frame clones, with some not included. The sample consists of 9,000 or so clones, 90% of them appearing once. V lost 5 bases to trimming and J lost 4 bases; unmatched junction nucleotides: 7. Germline V CDR1 and CDR2: MDHEN, SYDVKM. CDR3 length: 15 residues. V usage is TRBV28 and J usage is TRBJ2-1; 8 nucleotides align to TRBD2. Specimen: FFPE invasive lung adenocarcinoma tissue. The source is a person aged 70 to 85 with invasive lung adenocarcinoma. The CDR3: CASSQLAASYNEQFF. Here the CDR3 DNA reads TGTGCCAGCAGTCAACTAGCGGCCTCTTACAATGAGCAGTTCTTC.